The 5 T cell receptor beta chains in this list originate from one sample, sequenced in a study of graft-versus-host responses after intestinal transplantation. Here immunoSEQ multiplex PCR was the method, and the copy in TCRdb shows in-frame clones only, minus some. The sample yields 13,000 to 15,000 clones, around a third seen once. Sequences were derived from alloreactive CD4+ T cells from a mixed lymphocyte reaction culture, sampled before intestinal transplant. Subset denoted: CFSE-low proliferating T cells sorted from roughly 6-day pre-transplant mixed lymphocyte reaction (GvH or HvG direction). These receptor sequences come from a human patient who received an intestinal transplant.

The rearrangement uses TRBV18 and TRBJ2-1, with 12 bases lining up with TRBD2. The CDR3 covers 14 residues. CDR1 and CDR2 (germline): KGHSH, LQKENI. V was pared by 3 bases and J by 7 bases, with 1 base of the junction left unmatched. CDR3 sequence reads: CASSPLAGGNEQFF. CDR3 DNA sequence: TGTGCCAGCTCACCCCTAGCGGGGGGGAATGAGCAGTTCTTC.

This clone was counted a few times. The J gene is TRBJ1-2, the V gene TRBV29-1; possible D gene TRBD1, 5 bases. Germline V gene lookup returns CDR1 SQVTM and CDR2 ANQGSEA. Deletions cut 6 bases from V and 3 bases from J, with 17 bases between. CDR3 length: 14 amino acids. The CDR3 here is CSVVSRGVDYGYTF. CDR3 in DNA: TGCAGCGTAGTGAGTCGGGGGGTCGACTATGGCTACACCTTC.

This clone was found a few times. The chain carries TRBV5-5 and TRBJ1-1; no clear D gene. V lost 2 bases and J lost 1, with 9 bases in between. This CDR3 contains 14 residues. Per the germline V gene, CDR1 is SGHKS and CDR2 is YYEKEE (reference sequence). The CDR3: CASSFQTANTEAFF. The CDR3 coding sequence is TGTGCCAGCAGCTTTCAGACCGCGAACACTGAAGCTTTCTTT.

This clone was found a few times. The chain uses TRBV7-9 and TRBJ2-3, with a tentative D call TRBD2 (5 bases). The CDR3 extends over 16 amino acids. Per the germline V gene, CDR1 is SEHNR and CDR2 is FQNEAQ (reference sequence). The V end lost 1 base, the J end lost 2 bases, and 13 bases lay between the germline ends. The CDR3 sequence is CASSLGRLLLTDTQYF. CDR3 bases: TGTGCCAGCAGCTTAGGGAGACTACTCCTCACAGATACGCAGTATTTT.

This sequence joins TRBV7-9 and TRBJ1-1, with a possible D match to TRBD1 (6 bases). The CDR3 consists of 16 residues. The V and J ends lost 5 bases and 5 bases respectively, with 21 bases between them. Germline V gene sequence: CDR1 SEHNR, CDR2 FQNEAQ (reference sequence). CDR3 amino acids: CASSPKAGGSRTEAFF. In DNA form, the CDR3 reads TGTGCCAGCAGCCCAAAGGCCGGGGGCTCGAGGACTGAAGCTTTCTTT.